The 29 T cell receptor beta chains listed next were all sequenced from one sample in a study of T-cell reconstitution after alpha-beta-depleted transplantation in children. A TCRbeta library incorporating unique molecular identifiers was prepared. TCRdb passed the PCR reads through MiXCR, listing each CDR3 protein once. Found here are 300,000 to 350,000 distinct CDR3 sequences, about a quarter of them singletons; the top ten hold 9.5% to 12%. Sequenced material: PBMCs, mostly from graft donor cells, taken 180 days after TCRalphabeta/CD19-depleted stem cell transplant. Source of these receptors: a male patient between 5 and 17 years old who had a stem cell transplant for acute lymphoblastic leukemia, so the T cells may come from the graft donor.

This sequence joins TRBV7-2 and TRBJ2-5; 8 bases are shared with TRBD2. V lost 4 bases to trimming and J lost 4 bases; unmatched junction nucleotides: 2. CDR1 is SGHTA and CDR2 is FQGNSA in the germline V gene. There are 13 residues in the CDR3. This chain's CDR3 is CASSWGLVETQYF. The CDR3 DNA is TGTGCCAGCAGCTGGGGACTAGTAGAGACCCAGTACTTC.

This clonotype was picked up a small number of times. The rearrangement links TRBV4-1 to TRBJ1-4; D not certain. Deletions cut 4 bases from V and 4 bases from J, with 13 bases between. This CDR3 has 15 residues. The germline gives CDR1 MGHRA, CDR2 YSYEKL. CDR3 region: CASSLGGVVNEKLFF. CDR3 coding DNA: TGCGCCAGCAGCCTGGGCGGGGTAGTTAATGAAAAACTGTTTTTT.

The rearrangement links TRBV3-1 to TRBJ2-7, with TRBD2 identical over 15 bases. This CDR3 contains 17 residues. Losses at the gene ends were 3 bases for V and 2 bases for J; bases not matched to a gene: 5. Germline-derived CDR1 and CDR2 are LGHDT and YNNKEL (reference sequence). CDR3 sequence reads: CASSHHGLAGGPYEQYF. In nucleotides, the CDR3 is TGTGCCAGCAGCCATCACGGACTAGCGGGAGGGCCCTACGAGCAGTACTTC.

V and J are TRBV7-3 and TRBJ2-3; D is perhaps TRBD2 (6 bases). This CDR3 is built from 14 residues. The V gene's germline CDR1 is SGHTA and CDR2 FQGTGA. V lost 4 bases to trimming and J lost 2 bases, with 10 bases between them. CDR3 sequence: CASSSGLITDTQYF. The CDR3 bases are TGTGCCAGCAGCTCAGGACTAATCACAGATACGCAGTATTTT.

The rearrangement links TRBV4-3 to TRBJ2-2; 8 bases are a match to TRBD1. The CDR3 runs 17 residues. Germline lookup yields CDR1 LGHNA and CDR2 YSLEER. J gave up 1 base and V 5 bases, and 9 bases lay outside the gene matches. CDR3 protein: CASSSTPGTGNTGELFF. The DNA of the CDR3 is TGCGCCAGCAGCTCCACTCCCGGGACAGGGAACACCGGGGAGCTGTTTTTT.

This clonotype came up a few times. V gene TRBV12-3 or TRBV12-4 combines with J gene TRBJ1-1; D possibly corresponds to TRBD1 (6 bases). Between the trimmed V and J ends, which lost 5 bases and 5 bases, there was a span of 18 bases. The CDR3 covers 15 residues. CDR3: CASSLSTIGGTEAFF. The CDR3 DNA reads TGTGCCAGCAGTCTGTCTACGATAGGGGGTACTGAAGCTTTCTTT.

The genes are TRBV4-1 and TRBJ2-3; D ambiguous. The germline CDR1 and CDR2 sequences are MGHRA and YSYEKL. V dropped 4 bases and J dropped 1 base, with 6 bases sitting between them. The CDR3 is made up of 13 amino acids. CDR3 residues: CASSLDRTDTQYF. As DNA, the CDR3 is TGCGCCAGCAGCCTCGACCGCACAGATACGCAGTATTTT.

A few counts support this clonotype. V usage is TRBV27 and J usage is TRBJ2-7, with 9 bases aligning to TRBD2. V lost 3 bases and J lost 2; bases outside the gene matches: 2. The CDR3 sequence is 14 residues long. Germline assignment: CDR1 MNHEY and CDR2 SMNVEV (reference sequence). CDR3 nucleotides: TGTGCCAGCAGTTTTAGCGGGAGTGCCTACGAGCAGTACTTC. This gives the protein CASSFSGSAYEQYF.

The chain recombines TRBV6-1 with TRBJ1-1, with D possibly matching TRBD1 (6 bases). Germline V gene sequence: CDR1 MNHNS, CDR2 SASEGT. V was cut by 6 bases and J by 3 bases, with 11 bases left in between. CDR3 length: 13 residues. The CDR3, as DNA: TGTGCCAGCAGCAGGGGCCGTTACACTGAAGCTTTCTTT. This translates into CASSRGRYTEAFF.

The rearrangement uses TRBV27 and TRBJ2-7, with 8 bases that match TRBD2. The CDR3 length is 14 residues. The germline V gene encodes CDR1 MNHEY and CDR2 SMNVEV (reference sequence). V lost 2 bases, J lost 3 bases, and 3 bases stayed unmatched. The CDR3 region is CASSLRAGGYEQYF. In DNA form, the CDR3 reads TGTGCCAGCAGTTTAAGGGCGGGAGGCTACGAGCAGTACTTC.

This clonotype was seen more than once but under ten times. The CDR3, as DNA: TGTGCCAGCAAAGGGGAACAGGGAGGGGCGAAGACCCAGTACTTC. Translation gives CASKGEQGGAKTQYF. This chain links TRBV2 with TRBJ2-5, with D perhaps TRBD2 (7 bases). The CDR3 covers 15 residues. Trimming shortened V by 7 bases and J by 6 bases, and 21 bases separated the two germline ends. In germline, CDR1 is SNHLY, CDR2 FYNNEI. The variable domain in full, completed from reference TRBV2 and TRBJ2-5, reads EPEVTQTPSHQVTQMGQEVILRCVPISNHLYFYWYRQILGQKVEFLVSFYNNEISEKSEIFDDQFSVERPDGSNFTLKIRSTKLEDSAMYFCASKGEQGGAKTQYFGPGTRLLVL.

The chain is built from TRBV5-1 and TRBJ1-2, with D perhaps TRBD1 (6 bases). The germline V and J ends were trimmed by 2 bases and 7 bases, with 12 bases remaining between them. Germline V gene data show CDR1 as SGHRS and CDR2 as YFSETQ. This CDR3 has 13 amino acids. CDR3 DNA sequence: TGCGCCAGCAGCTTCGAGGGGACATCTGGCTACACCTTC. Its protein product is CASSFEGTSGYTF.

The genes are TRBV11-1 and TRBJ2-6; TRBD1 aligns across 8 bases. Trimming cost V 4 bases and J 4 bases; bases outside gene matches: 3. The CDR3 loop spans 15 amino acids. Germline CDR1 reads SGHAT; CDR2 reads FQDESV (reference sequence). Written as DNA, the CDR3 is TGTGCCAGCAGCTGGGGACAGGCCGGGGCCAACGTCCTGACTTTC. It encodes CASSWGQAGANVLTF. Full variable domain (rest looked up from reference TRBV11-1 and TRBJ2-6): EAEVAQSPRYKITEKSQAVAFWCDPISGHATLYWYRQILGQGPELLVQFQDESVVDDSQLPKDRFSAERLKGVDSTLKIQPAELGDSAMYLCASSWGQAGANVLTFGAGSRLTVL.

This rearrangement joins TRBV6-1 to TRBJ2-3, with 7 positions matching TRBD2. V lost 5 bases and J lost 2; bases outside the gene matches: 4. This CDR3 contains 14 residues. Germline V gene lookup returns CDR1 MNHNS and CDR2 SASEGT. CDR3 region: CASSLAVYTDTQYF. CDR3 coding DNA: TGTGCCAGCAGTCTAGCGGTCTACACAGATACGCAGTATTTT.

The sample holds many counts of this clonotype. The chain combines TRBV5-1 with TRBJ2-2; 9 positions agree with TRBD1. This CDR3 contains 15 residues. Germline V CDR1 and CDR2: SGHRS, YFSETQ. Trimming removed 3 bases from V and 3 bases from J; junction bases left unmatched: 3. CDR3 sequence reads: CASSSGTGYTGELFF. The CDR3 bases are TGCGCCAGCAGCTCCGGGACAGGGTACACCGGGGAGCTGTTTTTT.

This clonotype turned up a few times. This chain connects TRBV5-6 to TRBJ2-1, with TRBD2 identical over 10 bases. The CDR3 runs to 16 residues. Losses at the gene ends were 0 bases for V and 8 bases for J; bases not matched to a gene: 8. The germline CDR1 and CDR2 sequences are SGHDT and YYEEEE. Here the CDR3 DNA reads TGTGCCAGCAGCTTGGAATGGTCTAGCGGGAGATATGAGCAGTTCTTC. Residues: CASSLEWSSGRYEQFF.

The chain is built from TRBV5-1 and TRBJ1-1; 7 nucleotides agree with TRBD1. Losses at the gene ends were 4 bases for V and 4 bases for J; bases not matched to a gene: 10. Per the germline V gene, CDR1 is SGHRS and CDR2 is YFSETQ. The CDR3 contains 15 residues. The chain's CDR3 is CASSHRQGWSTEAFF. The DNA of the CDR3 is TGCGCCAGCAGCCACAGACAGGGTTGGAGCACTGAAGCTTTCTTT.

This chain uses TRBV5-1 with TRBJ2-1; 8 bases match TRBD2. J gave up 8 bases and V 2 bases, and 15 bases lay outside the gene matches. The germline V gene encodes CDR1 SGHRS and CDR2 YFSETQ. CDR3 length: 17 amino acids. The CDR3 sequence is CASSFGRAGVTRDEQFF. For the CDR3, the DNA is TGCGCCAGCAGCTTCGGACGAGCGGGGGTTACTCGAGATGAGCAGTTCTTC. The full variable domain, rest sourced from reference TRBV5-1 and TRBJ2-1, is KAGVTQTPRYLIKTRGQQVTLSCSPISGHRSVSWYQQTPGQGLQFLFEYFSETQRNKGNFPGRFSGRQFSNSRSEMNVSTLELGDSALYLCASSFGRAGVTRDEQFFGPGTRLTVL.

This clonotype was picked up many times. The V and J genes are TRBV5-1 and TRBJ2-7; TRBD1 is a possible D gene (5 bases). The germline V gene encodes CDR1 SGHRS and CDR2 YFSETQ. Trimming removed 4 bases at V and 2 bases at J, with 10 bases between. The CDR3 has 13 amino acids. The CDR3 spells CASSPTGTYEQYF. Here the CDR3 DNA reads TGCGCCAGCAGCCCTACAGGTACCTACGAGCAGTACTTC.

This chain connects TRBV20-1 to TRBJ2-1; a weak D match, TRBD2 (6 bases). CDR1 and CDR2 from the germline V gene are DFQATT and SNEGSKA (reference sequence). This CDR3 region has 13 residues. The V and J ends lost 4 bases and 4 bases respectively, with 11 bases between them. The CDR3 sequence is CSATGLIYNEQFF. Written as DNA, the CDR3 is TGCAGTGCTACGGGACTCATTTACAATGAGCAGTTCTTC.

The CDR3 nucleotides are TGTGCCAGCAGCTTCTCTCAGCCCCTCTTCTTAGAGACCCAGTACTTC. It specifies CASSFSQPLFLETQYF. The chain carries TRBV7-2 and TRBJ2-5; no clear D gene. The CDR3 has 16 residues. Germline assignment: CDR1 SGHTA and CDR2 FQGNSA. The ends were cut back, 3 bases at V and 4 bases at J, with 18 bases in the middle.

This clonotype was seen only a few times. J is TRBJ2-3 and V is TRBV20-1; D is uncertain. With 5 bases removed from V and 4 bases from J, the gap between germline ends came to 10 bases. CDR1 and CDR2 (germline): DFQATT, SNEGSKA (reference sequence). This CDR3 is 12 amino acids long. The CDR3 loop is CSAPLNSDTQYF. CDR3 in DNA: TGCAGTGCTCCGCTTAATTCAGATACGCAGTATTTT.

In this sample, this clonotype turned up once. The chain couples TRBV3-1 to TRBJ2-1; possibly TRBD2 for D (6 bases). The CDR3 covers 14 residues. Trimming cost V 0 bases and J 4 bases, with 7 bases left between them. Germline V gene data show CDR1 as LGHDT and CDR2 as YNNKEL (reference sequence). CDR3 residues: CASSQEGLYNEQFF. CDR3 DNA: TGTGCCAGCAGCCAAGAGGGACTGTACAATGAGCAGTTCTTC.

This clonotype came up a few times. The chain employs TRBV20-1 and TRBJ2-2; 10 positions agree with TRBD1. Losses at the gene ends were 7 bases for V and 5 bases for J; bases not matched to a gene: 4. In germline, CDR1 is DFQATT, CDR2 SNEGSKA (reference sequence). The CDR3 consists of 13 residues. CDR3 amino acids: CSVDRGLTGELFF. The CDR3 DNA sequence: TGCAGTGTTGACAGGGGGCTGACCGGGGAGCTGTTTTTT.

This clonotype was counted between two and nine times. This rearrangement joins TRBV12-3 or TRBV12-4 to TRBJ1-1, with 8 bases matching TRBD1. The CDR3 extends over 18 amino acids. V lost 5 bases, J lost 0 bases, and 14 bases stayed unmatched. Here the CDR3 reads CASSQRTGRAVVNTEAFF. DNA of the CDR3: TGTGCCAGCAGTCAAAGGACAGGGCGTGCGGTGGTGAACACTGAAGCTTTCTTT.

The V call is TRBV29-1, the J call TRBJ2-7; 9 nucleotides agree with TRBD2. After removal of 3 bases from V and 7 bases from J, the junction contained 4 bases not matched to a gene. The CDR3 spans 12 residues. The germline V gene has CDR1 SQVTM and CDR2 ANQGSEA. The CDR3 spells CSVEIAGDEQYF. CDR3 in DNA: TGCAGCGTTGAGATAGCGGGAGATGAGCAGTACTTC.

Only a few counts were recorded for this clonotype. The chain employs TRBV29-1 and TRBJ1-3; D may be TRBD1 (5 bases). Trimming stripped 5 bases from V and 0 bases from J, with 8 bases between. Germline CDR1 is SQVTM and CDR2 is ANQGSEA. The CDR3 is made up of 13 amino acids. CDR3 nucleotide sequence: TGCAGCGTTTTGGGACTCTCTGGAAACACCATATATTTT. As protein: CSVLGLSGNTIYF.

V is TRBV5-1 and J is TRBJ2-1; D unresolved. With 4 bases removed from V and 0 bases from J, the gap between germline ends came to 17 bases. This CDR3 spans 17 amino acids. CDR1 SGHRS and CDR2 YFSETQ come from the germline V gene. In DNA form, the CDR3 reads TGCGCCAGCAGCCACCAGGCCATTTCGAGCTCCTACAATGAGCAGTTCTTC. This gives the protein CASSHQAISSSYNEQFF.

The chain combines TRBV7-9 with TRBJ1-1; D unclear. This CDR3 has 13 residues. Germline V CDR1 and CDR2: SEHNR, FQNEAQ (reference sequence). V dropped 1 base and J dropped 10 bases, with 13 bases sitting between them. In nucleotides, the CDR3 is TGTGCCAGCAGCTTAGAGATGGGGATGGGAGCTTTCTTT. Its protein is CASSLEMGMGAFF.